These 14 T cell receptor beta chains were all obtained from the same sample, sequenced in a study of shared clonotypes between healthy human individuals. Sequencing used immunoSEQ multiplex PCR; TCRdb keeps in-frame clones, though not all of them. The sample gives 950,000 to 1,300,000 clones, approximately 76% of which show up once; 1.4% to 1.5% is in the top ten. Sequences were obtained from memory CD4+ T cells sorted from blood. Stated subset: CD45RA-negative fraction. These receptor sequences come from a man aged 18 to 30 in good health.

A single count supports this clone. This chain uses TRBV11-1 with TRBJ2-3; D is perhaps TRBD1 or TRBD2 (5 bases each). V shed 1 base and J shed 4 bases, with 6 bases lying between them. Per germline, CDR1 SGHAT and CDR2 FQDESV (reference sequence). This CDR3 spans 13 amino acids. The CDR3 here is CASSLGGPDTQYF. The CDR3 coding sequence is TGTGCCAGCAGCTTAGGGGGACCAGATACGCAGTATTTT.

The chain carries TRBV7-9 and TRBJ2-7; D is perhaps TRBD1 or TRBD2 (5 bases each). Trimming took 5 bases from V and 5 from J, leaving 10 bases between them. CDR1 and CDR2 from the germline V gene are SEHNR and FQNEAQ (reference sequence). The CDR3 contains 12 residues. DNA of the CDR3: TGTGCCAGCAGCACGGGGCTACACGAGCAGTACTTC. It encodes CASSTGLHEQYF.

This clone showed up just a few times. The V gene is TRBV25-1, the J gene TRBJ2-2; weak D call: TRBD2 (6 bases). The ends were cut back, 4 bases at V and 0 bases at J, with 6 bases in the middle. The CDR3 consists of 14 residues. CDR1 MGHDK and CDR2 SYGVNS come from the germline V gene. In DNA, the CDR3 is TGTGCCAGCAGTGGACTAGCGAACACCGGGGAGCTGTTTTTT. Residues: CASSGLANTGELFF.

The rearrangement links TRBV30 to TRBJ2-1; tentative D call: TRBD2 (5 bases). This CDR3 has 10 residues. Looked up from germline, CDR1 is GTSNPN and CDR2 is SVGIG (reference sequence). The V end was cut by 5 bases, the J end by 10 bases, with 9 bases between. In nucleotides, the CDR3 is TGTGCCTGGGGGTGGAGGGAGCAGTTCTTC. The encoded protein is CAWGWREQFF.

This sequence joins TRBV11-2 and TRBJ2-5; D may be TRBD2 (6 bases). Germline values: CDR1 SGHAT, CDR2 FQNNGV. V was pared by 1 base and J by 4 bases, with 13 bases between. This CDR3 is built from 15 residues. Written as DNA, the CDR3 is TGTGCCAGCAGCTTAGTTACCGGGGGTTTAGAGACCCAGTACTTC. This codes for CASSLVTGGLETQYF.

Of note for this clone: Other DNA sequences in this sample translate to the same CDR3. CDR3 sequence (DNA): TGCGCCAGCAGCTTGGGCGGGGTGGGAGAGACCCAGTACTTC. Translation: CASSLGGVGETQYF. V usage is TRBV5-1 and J usage is TRBJ2-5; weak D call: TRBD2 (6 bases). In germline, CDR1 is SGHRS, CDR2 YFSETQ. CDR3 length: 14 amino acids. Trimming took off 0 bases at V and 4 bases at J, with 10 bases between the two ends.

The rearrangement uses TRBV19 and TRBJ2-7, with 11 bases matching TRBD2. The CDR3 totals 15 residues. Germline V lookup: CDR1 LNHDA, CDR2 SQIVND (reference sequence). V shed 2 bases, J shed 5 bases, and the junction held 5 bases outside the gene matches. In DNA, the CDR3 is TGTGCCAGTAGTATACCGGGACTAGCGGCAAACGAGCAGTACTTC. It is translated as CASSIPGLAANEQYF. The whole variable domain, filled in from reference TRBV19 and TRBJ2-7, reads DGGITQSPKYLFRKEGQNVTLSCEQNLNHDAMYWYRQDPGQGLRLIYYSQIVNDFQKGDIAEGYSVSREKKESFPLTVTSAQKNPTAFYLCASSIPGLAANEQYFGPGTRLTVT.

This chain joins TRBV28 and TRBJ1-5, with no clear D. The CDR3 extends over 14 amino acids. V was shortened by 2 bases and J by 4 bases, with 9 bases between the two germline ends. Germline V lookup: CDR1 MDHEN, CDR2 SYDVKM. The CDR3 nucleotides read TGTGCCAGCAGTTTAAAGGGTCGTAATCAGCCCCAGCATTTT. Its translation: CASSLKGRNQPQHF.

Worth noting for this clone: Other DNA sequences in this sample translate to the same CDR3. The CDR3 bases are TGTGCCAGCAGCTTAGTGAGGGACACCGGGGAGCTGTTTTTT. It specifies CASSLVRDTGELFF. The V and J genes are TRBV7-2 and TRBJ2-2, with D possibly TRBD2 on 5 matching bases. Trimming shortened V by 1 base and J by 3 bases, and 6 bases separated the two germline ends. The CDR3 is 14 amino acids. Germline V CDR1 and CDR2: SGHTA, FQGNSA.

This clone occurred a few times. This chain joins TRBV6-5 and TRBJ2-5; D gene unclear. V was pared by 6 bases and J by 1 base, with 3 bases between. CDR1 and CDR2 from the germline V gene are MNHEY and SVGAGI. The CDR3 extends over 11 amino acids. CDR3 bases: TGTGCCAGCAGATTCCAAGAGACCCAGTACTTC. As protein: CASRFQETQYF.

This chain links TRBV19 with TRBJ1-2; D gene uncertain. V was clipped by 3 bases and J by 1 base, with 0 bases between them. Germline V gene lookup returns CDR1 LNHDA and CDR2 SQIVND (reference sequence). The CDR3 totals 11 residues. CDR3 sequence reads: CASSINYGYTF. Here the CDR3 DNA reads TGTGCCAGTAGTATTAACTATGGCTACACCTTC.

This rearrangement joins TRBV5-5 to TRBJ1-1; D possibly corresponds to TRBD1 (5 bases). V was pared by 3 bases and J by 3 bases, with 9 bases between. CDR3 length: 13 residues. In germline, CDR1 is SGHKS, CDR2 YYEKEE (reference sequence). For the CDR3, the DNA is TGTGCCAGCAGCTCAGGGACGCACACTGAAGCTTTCTTT. Translating it yields CASSSGTHTEAFF.

This sequence joins TRBV7-2 and TRBJ2-7; 11 bases match TRBD1. This CDR3 comprises 16 residues. With V trimmed by 6 bases and J by 2 bases, 9 bases remained unmatched. Germline V gives CDR1 SGHTA, CDR2 FQGNSA. The CDR3: CASRRAPGQGAYEQYF. CDR3 nucleotide sequence: TGTGCCAGCAGACGGGCCCCGGGACAGGGGGCCTACGAGCAGTACTTC.

In this sample, this clone turned up a few times. The chain couples TRBV18 to TRBJ2-7; unclear D gene. The CDR3 is 13 residues long. Germline V lookup: CDR1 KGHSH, CDR2 LQKENI. V was cut by 2 bases and J by 5 bases, with 10 bases left in between. The CDR3 region is CASSPDVRNEQYF. The CDR3 nucleotides are TGTGCCAGCTCACCAGACGTTAGAAACGAGCAGTACTTC. The whole variable domain, filled in from reference TRBV18 and TRBJ2-7, reads NAGVMQNPRHLVRRRGQEARLRCSPMKGHSHVYWYRQLPEEGLKFMVYLQKENIIDESGMPKERFSAEFPKEGPSILRIQQVVRGDSAAYFCASSPDVRNEQYFGPGTRLTVT.